The rows below give T cell receptor beta chains drawn from one sample of a study of early T cells in non-severe SARS-CoV-2 infection. TCRdb reprocessed the 5' RACE reads via MiXCR and lists one record per CDR3 protein. The sample consists of about 77,000 distinct CDR3 sequences, 9.5% to 15% of them appearing once. Sample: whole blood, taken at baseline. These receptors originate from an adult who was a healthcare worker with PCR-confirmed SARS-CoV-2 infection or an uninfected control (not recorded which). The donor label of this sample is uncertain. The CDR3 runs from the conserved cysteine through the conserved F or W. D genes are given only for firm matches. Size values are once, few and many counts, or a class for expanded clones, and some rows have none.

d_gene,v_gene,len,abundance,j_gene,CDR3aa,CDR3nt
NA,TRBV5-1,15,many,TRBJ1-1,CASSLFRTVSSEAFF,TGCGCCAGCAGCTTGTTTAGGACAGTGTCGTCTGAAGCTTTCTTT
NA,TRBV18,14,many,TRBJ1-1,CASSPTEGNTEAFF,TGTGCCAGCTCACCCACGGAGGGGAACACTGAAGCTTTCTTT
NA,TRBV9,13,few,TRBJ2-2,CASSSQNTGELFF,TGTGCCAGCAGCTCTCAGAACACCGGGGAGCTGTTTTTT
NA,TRBV11-2,17,NA,TRBJ2-3,CASSSRGSGDPTDTQYF,TGTGCCAGCAGCTCTCGCGGTAGCGGAGACCCCACAGATACGCAGTATTTT
NA,TRBV24-1,16,many,TRBJ2-5,CATSDFLTGSLETQYF,TGTGCCACCAGTGATTTCCTCACAGGGTCGCTGGAGACCCAGTACTTC
NA,TRBV29-1,14,few,TRBJ2-7,CSVAGTDLSYEQYF,TGCAGCGTTGCCGGGACCGACCTCTCCTACGAGCAGTACTTC
NA,TRBV15,14,NA,TRBJ1-1,CATSSWRDGTEAFF,TGTGCCACCAGCAGCTGGAGGGACGGCACTGAAGCTTTCTTT
NA,TRBV12-3/TRBV12-4,12,many,TRBJ1-1,CASSSGIAEAFF,TGTGCCAGCAGTTCAGGGATTGCTGAAGCTTTCTTT
NA,TRBV7-6,14,few,TRBJ2-1,CASSFGTRWHEQFF,TGTGCCAGCAGCTTTGGGACAAGGTGGCATGAGCAGTTCTTC
TRBD1,TRBV6-6,14,NA,TRBJ1-2,CASGDGRGLNGYTF,TGTGCCAGCGGGGACGGGAGGGGGCTTAATGGCTACACCTTC
TRBD1,TRBV3-1,15,NA,TRBJ1-2,CASSQDAQGARGYTF,TGTGCCAGCAGCCAAGATGCACAGGGGGCAAGGGGCTACACCTTC
NA,TRBV20-1,15,few,TRBJ2-7,CSARGAGWGLEEQYF,TGCAGTGCTAGAGGGGCAGGGTGGGGATTAGAGGAGCAGTACTTC
NA,TRBV7-2,15,few,TRBJ1-6,CASSMARRNNSPLHF,TGTGCCAGCAGCATGGCGCGACGCAATAATTCACCCCTCCACTTT
NA,TRBV5-1,14,few,TRBJ2-7,CASKPGTADYEQYF,TGCGCCAGCAAACCCGGGACCGCTGACTACGAGCAGTACTTC
TRBD1,TRBV6-2/TRBV6-3,16,few,TRBJ1-2,CASSYLPGQGGYGYTF,TGTGCCAGCAGTTACCTTCCGGGACAGGGAGGCTATGGCTACACCTTC
NA,TRBV5-5,17,NA,TRBJ2-5,CASSLAGQLGFQETQYF,TGTGCCAGCAGCTTGGCTGGACAGCTAGGGTTCCAAGAGACCCAGTACTTC
NA,TRBV7-9,14,NA,TRBJ1-6,CASSREGRNSPLHF,TGTGCCAGCAGCAGGGAAGGAAGAAATTCACCCCTCCACTTT
NA,TRBV4-3,15,few,TRBJ2-3,CASSQGGGFTDTQYF,TGCGCCAGCAGCCAAGGGGGGGGCTTTACAGATACGCAGTATTTT
NA,TRBV29-1,12,few,TRBJ2-7,CSVATGSYEQYF,TGCAGCGTGGCGACAGGCTCCTACGAGCAGTACTTC
NA,TRBV10-2,15,many,TRBJ2-3,CASSDIVPSTDTQYF,TGCGCCAGCAGTGACATCGTTCCTAGCACAGATACGCAGTATTTT
TRBD2,TRBV14,17,few,TRBJ2-1,CASSQFGGAVYVNEQFF,TGTGCCAGCAGCCAGTTCGGGGGGGCCGTGTACGTCAATGAGCAGTTCTTC
NA,TRBV5-4,16,many,TRBJ2-3,CASSPWPRTSTDTQYF,TGTGCCAGCAGCCCCTGGCCCAGAACTAGCACAGATACGCAGTATTTT